This T cell receptor beta chain was recorded in a study of CD8+CD57+ T cells in acquired aplastic anemia. The CDR3 has 14 amino acids. The germline CDR1 and CDR2 sequences are SEHNR and FQNEAQ (reference sequence). J was trimmed by 6 bases and V by 2 bases; bases with no gene match: 6. Patients chosen for sequencing had shown CD8+CD57+ cell expansion by flow cytometry. Template material for TCR beta VDJ and CDR3 profiling consisted of genomic DNA. Each CDR3 protein is one row after TCRdb ran MiXCR on the reads. The sample gives hundreds of thousands of distinct CDR3 sequences, approximately 33% of which show up once; 0.7% to 1% is in the top ten.

The chain recombines TRBV7-9 with TRBJ1-1; 7 bases align to TRBD1. Specimen: sorted CD4+, CD8+, or CD8+CD57+ T cells (not recorded which) from PBMCs. This clonotype was obtained from a human donor with aplastic anemia. DNA of the CDR3: TGTGCCAGCAGCTTAAGGCAGGGGGAGGCTGAAGCTTTCTTT. Encoded protein: CASSLRQGEAEAFF.